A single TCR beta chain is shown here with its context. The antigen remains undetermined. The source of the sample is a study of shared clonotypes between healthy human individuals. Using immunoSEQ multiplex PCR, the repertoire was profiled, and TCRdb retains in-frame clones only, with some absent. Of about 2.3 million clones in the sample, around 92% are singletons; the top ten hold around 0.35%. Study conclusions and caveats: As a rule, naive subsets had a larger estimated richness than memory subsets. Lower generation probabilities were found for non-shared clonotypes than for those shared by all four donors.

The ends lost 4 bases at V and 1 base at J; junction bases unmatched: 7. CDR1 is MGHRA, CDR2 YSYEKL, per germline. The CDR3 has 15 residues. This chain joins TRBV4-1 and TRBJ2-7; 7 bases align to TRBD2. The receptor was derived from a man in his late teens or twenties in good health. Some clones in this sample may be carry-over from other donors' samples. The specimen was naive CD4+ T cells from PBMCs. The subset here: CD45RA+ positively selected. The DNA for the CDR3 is TGCGCCAGCAGCCGAAGTAGCGGGTTATCCTACGAGCAGTACTTC. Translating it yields CASSRSSGLSYEQYF.